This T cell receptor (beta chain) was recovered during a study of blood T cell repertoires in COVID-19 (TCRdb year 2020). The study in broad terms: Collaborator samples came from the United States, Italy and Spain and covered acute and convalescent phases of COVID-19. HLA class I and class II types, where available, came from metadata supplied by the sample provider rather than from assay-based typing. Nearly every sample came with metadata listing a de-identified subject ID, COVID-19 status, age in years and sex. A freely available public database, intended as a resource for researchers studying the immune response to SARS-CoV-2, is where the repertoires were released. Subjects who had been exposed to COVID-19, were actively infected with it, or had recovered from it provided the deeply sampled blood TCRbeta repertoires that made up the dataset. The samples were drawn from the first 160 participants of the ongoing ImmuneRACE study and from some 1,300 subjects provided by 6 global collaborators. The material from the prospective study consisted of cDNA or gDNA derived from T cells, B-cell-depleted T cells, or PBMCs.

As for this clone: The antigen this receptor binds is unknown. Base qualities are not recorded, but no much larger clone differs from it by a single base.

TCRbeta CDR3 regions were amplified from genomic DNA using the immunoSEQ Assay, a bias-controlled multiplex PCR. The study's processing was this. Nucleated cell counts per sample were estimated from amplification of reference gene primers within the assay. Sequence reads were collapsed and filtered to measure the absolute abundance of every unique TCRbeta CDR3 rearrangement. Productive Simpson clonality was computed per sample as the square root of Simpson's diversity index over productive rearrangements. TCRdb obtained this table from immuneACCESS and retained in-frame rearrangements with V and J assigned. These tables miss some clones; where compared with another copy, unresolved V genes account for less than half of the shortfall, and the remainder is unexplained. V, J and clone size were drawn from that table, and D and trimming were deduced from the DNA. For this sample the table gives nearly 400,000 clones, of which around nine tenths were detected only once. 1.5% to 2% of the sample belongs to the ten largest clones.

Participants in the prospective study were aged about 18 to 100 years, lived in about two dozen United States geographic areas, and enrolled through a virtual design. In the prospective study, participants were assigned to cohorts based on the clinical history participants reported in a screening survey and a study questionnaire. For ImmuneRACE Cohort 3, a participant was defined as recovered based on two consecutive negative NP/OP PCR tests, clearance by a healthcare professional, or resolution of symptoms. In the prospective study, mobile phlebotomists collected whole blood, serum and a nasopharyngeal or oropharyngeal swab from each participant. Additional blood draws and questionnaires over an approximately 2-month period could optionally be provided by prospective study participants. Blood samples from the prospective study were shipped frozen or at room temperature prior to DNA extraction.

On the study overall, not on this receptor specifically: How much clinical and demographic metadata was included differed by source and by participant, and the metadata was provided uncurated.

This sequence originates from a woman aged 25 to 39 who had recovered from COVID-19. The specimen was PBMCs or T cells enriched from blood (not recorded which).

The base sequence is TGCGCCAGCAGCTTGGAGCCAGGGTACTCAAACGCTAACTATGGCTACACCTTC. Its protein product is CASSLEPGYSNANYGYTF. The V and J segments used are TRBV5-1 and TRBJ1-2; TRBD1 is a weak D gene call, 5 bases matching. Per the germline V gene, SGHRS is the CDR1 and YFSETQ is the CDR2. Trimming at the junction amounts to 0 bases on V and 0 bases on J, and the germline ends lie 18 bases apart. Measured from the cysteine to the phenylalanine, the CDR3 is 18 residues long. The read is trimmed to its CDR3 DNA, 54 bases read in frame from base 1.